This T cell receptor (beta chain) derives from a study of T cell responses to AZD1222 COVID-19 vaccine. Study-level results: There were repertoire samples only from the period after the peak T cell response. Baseline serology detected seropositivity in only 6 or 7 AZD1222 recipients. Spike-specific TCR breadth and depth were elevated following two AZD1222 doses. White British donors predominated, females outnumbered males, and clonal diversity was possibly underestimated.

The CDR3 covers 14 residues. The germline V gene has CDR1 MNHEY and CDR2 SMNVEV (reference sequence). V was pared by 7 bases and J by 4 bases, with 6 bases of the junction left unmatched. Of note for this clone: Its target is unknown.

Produced via immunoSEQ multiplex PCR; TCRdb's table is partial and in-frame only. Of about 72,000 clones listed, around 86% are singletons. This clonotype originated in an adult in good health. The material was peripheral blood, obtained on day 0 of AZD1222 vaccination. This sequence joins TRBV27 and TRBJ2-3; TRBD2 aligns across 9 bases. CDR3 region: CASTLGGGADTQYF. CDR3 sequence (DNA): TGTGCCAGCACCCTCGGCGGGGGGGCAGATACGCAGTATTTT.